One and the same sample provided the 15 T cell receptor beta chains below, sequenced in a study of Graves' ophthalmopathy and Graves' hyperthyroidism. Beta-chain TCR CDR3 regions were amplified from RNA transcripts. The first round was an RT-PCR with HTBI primers, and the second round was a multiplex PCR. TCRdb ran MiXCR on the multiplex PCR reads and lists one entry per CDR3 protein. The repertoire holds hundreds of thousands of distinct CDR3 sequences, under 50% seen once, with around 3% in the top ten. Sequencing was performed on peripheral blood. The receptors here all came from an adult man with Graves' ophthalmopathy.

This chain uses TRBV9 with TRBJ2-2, with D uncertain. The germline CDR1 and CDR2 sequences are SGDLS and YYNGEE. The CDR3 consists of 13 residues. V was pared by 4 bases and J by 4 bases, with 8 bases between. CDR3 coding DNA: TGTGCCAGCAGCCCAGAGGTCACCGGGGAGCTGTTTTTT. Translated: CASSPEVTGELFF. Using reference TRBV9 and TRBJ2-2 for the parts outside the CDR3, the full variable domain is DSGVTQTPKHLITATGQRVTLRCSPRSGDLSVYWYQQSLDQGLQFLIQYYNGEERAKGNILERFSAQQFPDLHSELNLSSLELGDSALYFCASSPEVTGELFFGEGSRLTVL.

This clonotype appeared a few times. The gene calls are TRBV5-6 and TRBJ1-1; D possibly corresponds to TRBD1 (5 bases). Looked up from germline, CDR1 is SGHDT and CDR2 is YYEEEE. Deletions cut 4 bases from V and 7 bases from J, with 32 bases between. The CDR3 spans 19 residues. CDR3: CASSIYPVHLGGTGGEAFF. CDR3 sequence (DNA): TGTGCCAGCAGCATTTATCCAGTCCATCTCGGAGGGACTGGGGGTGAAGCTTTCTTT.

This chain links TRBV29-1 with TRBJ2-2, with unresolved D. CDR1 and CDR2 from the germline V gene are SQVTM and ANQGSEA. The CDR3 covers 14 residues. V was shortened by 8 bases and J by 1 base, with 14 bases between the two germline ends. CDR3 DNA sequence: TGCAGCTTGTCCCTTTTCGTGAACACCGGGGAGCTGTTTTTT. It is translated as CSLSLFVNTGELFF.

The V and J genes are TRBV2 and TRBJ2-2; D remains unclear. The V and J ends lost 11 bases and 0 bases respectively, with 13 bases between them. Germline V gives CDR1 SNHLY, CDR2 FYNNEI. This CDR3 contains 14 residues. In nucleotides, the CDR3 is TGTGCCTGGAGCCGACACACGAACACCGGGGAGCTGTTTTTT. Translation gives CAWSRHTNTGELFF.

The V gene is TRBV29-1, the J gene TRBJ1-1; possibly TRBD1 for D (5 bases). The V gene's germline CDR1 is SQVTM and CDR2 ANQGSEA. V was cut by 4 bases and J by 4 bases, with 34 bases left in between. The CDR3 length is 20 residues. The CDR3 is CSVATVKRRYGAGRFTEAFF. In DNA, the CDR3 is TGCAGCGTTGCGACAGTGAAACGCCGCTACGGGGCAGGGCGTTTCACTGAAGCTTTCTTT.

Points on this clonotype: One end of the junction fails to match germline, which may point to a read error. The V and J genes are TRBV10-3 and TRBJ2-5; D ambiguous. CDR3 length: 15 amino acids. Germline CDR1 reads ENHRY; CDR2 reads SYGVKD. The CDR3 sequence: CASSYSLNRKEAQYF. CDR3 coding DNA: TGTGCCAGCAGTTACAGCCTGAATCGGAAAGAGGCCCAGTACTTC.

CDR3 coding DNA: TGTGCCTGGACCACCCAAACCCGGGGTCAGCCCCAGCATTTT. It encodes CAWTTQTRGQPQHF. The chain couples TRBV7-9 to TRBJ1-5, with D hard to call. This CDR3 region has 14 residues. CDR1 and CDR2 from the germline V gene are SEHNR and FQNEAQ (reference sequence). V shed 11 bases and J shed 6 bases, with 20 bases lying between them.

This clonotype was seen ten or more times. CDR3 residues: CASTSSREQYF. CDR3 bases: TGTGCCAGCACCTCTAGTCGCGAGCAGTACTTC. The rearrangement uses TRBV7-9 and TRBJ2-7; D not certain. The CDR3 is 11 amino acids. Germline assignment: CDR1 SEHNR and CDR2 FQNEAQ (reference sequence). Trimming stripped 7 bases from V and 6 bases from J, with 10 bases between.

This clonotype has a count of ten or more. J is TRBJ2-2 and V is TRBV10-3; perhaps TRBD2 as D (6 bases). The CDR3 covers 16 residues. Germline V gives CDR1 ENHRY, CDR2 SYGVKD. V was trimmed by 3 bases and J by 4 bases, leaving 15 bases between them. The CDR3 nucleotides read TGTGCCATCAGTGAAATTGGGCAGGGAGGCACCGGGGAGCTGTTTTTT. As protein: CAISEIGQGGTGELFF.

V gene TRBV12-3 or TRBV12-4 combines with J gene TRBJ2-7, with D perhaps matching TRBD1 (5 bases). The CDR3 totals 12 residues. V was clipped by 5 bases and J by 5 bases, with 10 bases between them. The CDR3 region is CASSPGHDEQYF. The CDR3 coding sequence is TGTGCCAGCAGTCCCGGACACGACGAGCAGTACTTC.

This chain connects TRBV25-1 to TRBJ1-2, with D unclear. Per the germline V gene, CDR1 is MGHDK and CDR2 is SYGVNS. The CDR3 runs 13 residues. With 5 bases removed from V and 3 bases from J, the gap between germline ends came to 10 bases. CDR3 DNA sequence: TGTGCCAGCAGTCAAGACGGACACTATGGCTACACCTTC. Encoded protein: CASSQDGHYGYTF.

The rearrangement uses TRBV25-1 and TRBJ1-2, with D uncertain. Germline V lookup: CDR1 MGHDK, CDR2 SYGVNS. This CDR3 comprises 13 residues. V lost 5 bases to trimming and J lost 4 bases, with 11 bases between them. The DNA for the CDR3 is TGTGCCAGCAGTTACTCACCCGCCTATGGCTACACCTTC. Its protein is CASSYSPAYGYTF.

This rearrangement joins TRBV20-1 to TRBJ2-7; 7 nucleotides align to TRBD1. Germline V CDR1 and CDR2: DFQATT, SNEGSKA (reference sequence). This CDR3 is 14 amino acids long. The V gene end was trimmed by 3 bases and the J gene end by 4 bases; junction bases not matched to a gene: 9. This CDR3 reads CSARETGNGYEQYF. In DNA form, the CDR3 reads TGCAGTGCTAGGGAGACAGGGAATGGGTACGAGCAGTACTTC.

Remarks on this clonotype: Since a much larger clone is just one base distant, this may be a read error. The chain links TRBV6-5 to TRBJ1-2, with TRBD1 as a possible D gene (5 bases). CDR3 length: 15 residues. The germline gives CDR1 MNHEY, CDR2 SVGAGI. The DNA for the CDR3 is TGTGTCAGCAGTTACAGGCCACCTCGACAGTATGGCTACACCTTC. It yields the protein CVSSYRPPRQYGYTF.

Points on this clonotype: No conserved phenylalanine or tryptophan ends this CDR3, so it is likely a read error. This chain uses TRBV19 with TRBJ2-7, with TRBD1 identical over 8 bases. There are 13 residues in the CDR3. J lost 5 bases, V lost 4 bases, and 4 bases had no gene match. From germline, CDR1 is LNHDA and CDR2 SQIVND (reference sequence). CDR3 sequence (DNA): TGTGCCAGTAGTAGGACAGGGCCTAACGAGCAGTACTCC. Its translation is CASSRTGPNEQYS.